Following are 20 T cell receptor beta chains from one sample sequenced in a study of T cell responses to AZD1222 COVID-19 vaccine. Sequencing was performed with immunoSEQ multiplex PCR; in TCRdb, only in-frame clones are kept and a portion is missing. The table lists fewer than 200,000 clones, more than 75% of them singletons. The sample consisted of peripheral blood, taken 28 days after the second AZD1222 dose. The receptors stem from an adult who received the AZD1222 COVID-19 vaccine.

This clone is a singleton in its sample. CDR3 sequence: CASSPGWNSPLHF. DNA for the CDR3: TGTGCCAGCAGCCCAGGGTGGAATTCACCCCTCCACTTT. V and J are TRBV14 and TRBJ1-6, with TRBD1 as a possible D gene (5 bases). CDR3 size: 13 residues. V was shortened by 4 bases and J by 7 bases, with 8 bases between the two germline ends. CDR1 is SGHDN, CDR2 FVKESK, per germline. Variable domain in full (rest from reference TRBV14 and TRBJ1-6): EAGVTQFPSHSVIEKGQTVTLRCDPISGHDNLYWYRRVMGKEIKFLLHFVKESKQDESGMPNNRFLAERTGGTYSTLKVQPAELEDSGVYFCASSPGWNSPLHFGNGTRLTVT.

V and J are TRBV20-1 and TRBJ2-4; D is ambiguous. The CDR3 has 11 residues. Per germline, CDR1 DFQATT and CDR2 SNEGSKA (reference sequence). The CDR3 reads CIRAAKNIQYF. The CDR3 DNA is TGCATTCGTGCGGCCAAAAACATTCAGTACTTC.

The V gene is TRBV4-3, the J gene TRBJ2-1; no definite D call. Germline CDR1 reads LGHNA; CDR2 reads YSLEER. Deletions cut 4 bases from V and 8 bases from J, with 15 bases between. CDR3 size: 14 residues. Here the CDR3 reads CASSPNSLLDEQFF. The DNA for the CDR3 is TGCGCCAGCAGCCCCAATTCACTGCTTGATGAGCAGTTCTTC.

In this sample, this clone turned up a few times. V and J are TRBV6-5 and TRBJ2-7; TRBD2 is a possible D gene (5 bases). V was cut by 0 bases and J by 4 bases, with 16 bases left in between. The CDR3 is 16 amino acids. Germline-derived CDR1 and CDR2 are MNHEY and SVGAGI. CDR3 coding DNA: TGTGCCAGCAGTTACTCGAGCGGCAGCCGTCCTTACGAGCAGTACTTC. This translates into CASSYSSGSRPYEQYF.

CDR3: CASSIQYNQPQHF. The CDR3 bases are TGTGCCAGTAGTATCCAGTATAATCAGCCCCAGCATTTT. V gene TRBV19 combines with J gene TRBJ1-5; unclear D gene. Germline CDR1 and CDR2: LNHDA and SQIVND (reference sequence). V was cut by 3 bases and J by 4 bases, with 7 bases left in between. This CDR3 is built from 13 residues.

This chain connects TRBV4-3 to TRBJ1-4, with D maybe TRBD1 (5 bases). Germline V gives CDR1 LGHNA, CDR2 YSLEER. Between the trimmed V and J ends, which lost 0 bases and 3 bases, there was a span of 11 bases. This CDR3 contains 16 residues. The CDR3 nucleotides read TGCGCCAGCAGCCAAGAGGGGGGACTGGCTAATGAAAAACTGTTTTTT. This sequence encodes CASSQEGGLANEKLFF.

The genes are TRBV7-3 and TRBJ2-7, with D possibly being TRBD1 or TRBD2 (5 bases each). This CDR3 contains 13 residues. Trimming stripped 0 bases from V and 7 bases from J, with 10 bases between. From germline, CDR1 is SGHTA and CDR2 FQGTGA. This CDR3 is CASSLTGTSEQYF. CDR3 in DNA: TGTGCCAGCAGCTTAACCGGGACGTCGGAGCAGTACTTC.

The gene calls are TRBV29-1 and TRBJ2-2; D is possibly TRBD2 (6 bases). Germline V gene sequence: CDR1 SQVTM, CDR2 ANQGSEA. The V and J ends lost 2 bases and 1 base respectively, with 14 bases between them. CDR3 size: 16 residues. CDR3 in DNA: TGCAGCGTTGAACCATTACTAGCCCAGAACACCGGGGAGCTGTTTTTT. This gives the protein CSVEPLLAQNTGELFF.

This clone was detected only once. This chain links TRBV9 with TRBJ1-4, with D perhaps TRBD1 (6 bases). Germline CDR1 reads SGDLS; CDR2 reads YYNGEE. This CDR3 is built from 15 residues. The V gene lost 4 bases and the J gene lost 7 bases, with 17 bases spanning the gap. CDR3 DNA: TGTGCCAGCAGCCCCATGGGGGCTCGCGGTGAAAAACTGTTTTTT. Translation: CASSPMGARGEKLFF.

The genes are TRBV19 and TRBJ2-1; 8 bases map to TRBD1. Germline loops: CDR1 LNHDA, CDR2 SQIVND (reference sequence). The ends lost 5 bases at V and 2 bases at J; junction bases unmatched: 5. There are 15 residues in the CDR3. CDR3 in amino acids: CASSVDRGAYNEQFF. DNA for the CDR3: TGTGCCAGTAGTGTTGACAGGGGCGCCTACAATGAGCAGTTCTTC.

A note on this clone: Other nucleotide sequences from this sample produce the same CDR3. J is TRBJ1-2 and V is TRBV30, with D perhaps TRBD1 (6 bases). Trimming removed 3 bases from V and 2 bases from J, with 10 bases in between. Per germline, CDR1 GTSNPN and CDR2 SVGIG (reference sequence). CDR3 length: 13 amino acids. The CDR3 here is CAWSTGQNYGYTF. CDR3 sequence (DNA): TGTGCCTGGAGCACCGGACAGAACTATGGCTACACCTTC.

The chain uses TRBV7-3 and TRBJ1-1, with a weak D call TRBD1 (6 bases). Trimming removed 0 bases from V and 5 bases from J, with 13 bases in between. CDR3 size: 15 residues. Germline CDR1 is SGHTA and CDR2 is FQGTGA. The CDR3 region has the DNA TGTGCCAGCAGCTTAACGGCCGGGGGGCGGACTGAAGCTTTCTTT. It is translated as CASSLTAGGRTEAFF.

The rearrangement links TRBV6-5 to TRBJ1-4, with D maybe TRBD1 (5 bases). Germline assignment: CDR1 MNHEY and CDR2 SVGAGI. The V end was cut by 2 bases, the J end by 7 bases, with 8 bases between. This CDR3 has 13 residues. In DNA form, the CDR3 reads TGTGCCAGCAGTTACGGCAGGGTTGAAAAACTGTTTTTT. This translates into CASSYGRVEKLFF.

The rearrangement links TRBV15 to TRBJ1-3, with no clear D. CDR1 and CDR2 from the germline V gene are LNHNV and YYDKDF (reference sequence). V lost 0 bases to trimming and J lost 0 bases, with 12 bases between them. CDR3 length equals 17 residues. In DNA, the CDR3 is TGTGCCACCAGCAGAGATCCAGCGGGTATCTCTGGAAACACCATATATTTT. Protein product: CATSRDPAGISGNTIYF.

This chain links TRBV5-4 with TRBJ2-2; the match to TRBD2 covers 8 bases. This CDR3 is 15 amino acids long. Germline V lookup: CDR1 SGHNT, CDR2 YYREEE (reference sequence). V gave up 4 bases and J gave up 3 bases; unmatched junction bases: 5. CDR3 DNA sequence: TGTGCCAGCAGCCAGCGGGAGTGGTACACCGGGGAGCTGTTTTTT. It yields the protein CASSQREWYTGELFF.

The chain employs TRBV11-2 and TRBJ2-5; no definite D call. Trimming pared 5 bases from V and 5 bases from J, leaving 9 bases between. Germline values: CDR1 SGHAT, CDR2 FQNNGV. The CDR3 is made up of 12 amino acids. In DNA, the CDR3 is TGTGCCAGCAGCCCCGACTCCGAGACCCAGTACTTC. Residues: CASSPDSETQYF.

CDR3 sequence reads: CASSLEVAALGEQFF. The DNA of the CDR3 is TGTGCCAGCAGCTTAGAGGTAGCGGCCCTAGGGGAGCAGTTCTTC. This rearrangement joins TRBV7-8 to TRBJ2-1; possibly TRBD2 for D (6 bases). Trimming took off 1 base at V and 10 bases at J, with 17 bases between the two ends. This CDR3 comprises 15 residues. CDR1 is SGHVS, CDR2 FQNEAQ, per germline.

The V and J genes are TRBV5-1 and TRBJ2-7; the match to TRBD2 covers 8 bases. The germline V gene encodes CDR1 SGHRS and CDR2 YFSETQ. The junction had 7 bases not matched to a gene; V was cut back by 2 bases and J by 6 bases. The CDR3 spans 14 residues. The CDR3 sequence is CASSLRLAGGEQYF. The CDR3 bases are TGCGCCAGCAGCTTACGCCTAGCGGGCGGCGAGCAGTACTTC.

V usage is TRBV5-1 and J usage is TRBJ2-1, with D perhaps matching TRBD2 (7 bases). Deletions cut 0 bases from V and 8 bases from J, with 15 bases between. This CDR3 spans 15 amino acids. Germline V gene data show CDR1 as SGHRS and CDR2 as YFSETQ. This CDR3 reads CASSLAVGRGYEQFF. For the CDR3, the DNA is TGCGCCAGCAGCTTGGCCGTGGGGAGGGGGTATGAGCAGTTCTTC.

CDR3 sequence: CASSPYSRQGTGELFF. The CDR3 DNA sequence: TGTGCCAGCTCACCCTACTCACGACAGGGCACCGGGGAGCTGTTTTTT. This chain connects TRBV18 to TRBJ2-2, with 7 bases fitting TRBD1. V dropped 3 bases and J dropped 4; count of bases not matched to a gene: 8. The germline gives CDR1 KGHSH, CDR2 LQKENI. The CDR3 spans 16 residues.